These 12 T cell receptor beta chains were all obtained from the same sample, sequenced in a study of T-cell memory formation after mild COVID-19. TCRdb re-derived calls from the 5' RACE reads in MiXCR, one entry per CDR3 protein. This sample has some 440,000 distinct CDR3 sequences, with around 25% found just once. The sequenced sample consisted of PBMCs or a T cell subset sorted from them (not recorded which). The receptors were sampled from an adult woman who had mild COVID-19 (a few samples of this study predate the infection). Cell type and time point are not known.

This clonotype showed up just a few times. V gene TRBV5-5 combines with J gene TRBJ1-4, with D tentatively TRBD1 (5 bases). Germline values: CDR1 SGHKS, CDR2 YYEKEE (reference sequence). The CDR3 contains 15 residues. With 3 bases removed from V and 5 bases from J, the gap between germline ends came to 14 bases. CDR3 DNA: TGTGCCAGCAGCTGGGGGAACAGGCTGAATGAAAAACTGTTTTTT. Protein product: CASSWGNRLNEKLFF.

The chain recombines TRBV2 with TRBJ2-1, with 10 bases lining up with TRBD2. V was pared by 4 bases and J by 10 bases, with 10 bases of the junction left unmatched. Germline loops: CDR1 SNHLY, CDR2 FYNNEI. CDR3 length: 15 amino acids. CDR3 coding DNA: TGTGCCAGCAGTGGGGGTAGCGGGGGGCCCCGAGAGCAGTTCTTC. This codes for CASSGGSGGPREQFF. The complete variable domain, with remaining parts taken from reference TRBV2 and TRBJ2-1, reads EPEVTQTPSHQVTQMGQEVILRCVPISNHLYFYWYRQILGQKVEFLVSFYNNEISEKSEIFDDQFSVERPDGSNFTLKIRSTKLEDSAMYFCASSGGSGGPREQFFGPGTRLTVL.

The chain is built from TRBV12-3 or TRBV12-4 and TRBJ1-2; D is possibly TRBD1 (6 bases). The CDR3 length is 11 residues. Trimming took off 11 bases at V and 4 bases at J, with 11 bases between the two ends. The CDR3 loop reads CAALQGYGYTF. The DNA for the CDR3 is TGTGCCGCCCTACAGGGCTATGGCTACACCTTC.

The genes are TRBV6-5 and TRBJ2-1, with TRBD2 as a possible D gene (6 bases). Between the trimmed V and J ends, which lost 8 bases and 9 bases, there was a span of 20 bases. The CDR3 contains 14 residues. Germline CDR1 and CDR2: MNHEY and SVGAGI. CDR3 protein: CASYRAGRVGEQFF. Here the CDR3 DNA reads TGTGCCAGCTATCGGGCGGGAAGGGTCGGTGAGCAGTTCTTC.

This chain joins TRBV9 and TRBJ2-3; TRBD2 matches at 14 bases. Germline V gives CDR1 SGDLS, CDR2 YYNGEE. Unmatched junction bases numbered 6, after V lost 4 bases and J lost 5 bases. The CDR3 loop spans 16 amino acids. Here the CDR3 reads CASSKSGLAGVDTQYF. The CDR3 nucleotides read TGTGCCAGCAGCAAATCGGGACTAGCGGGAGTAGATACGCAGTATTTT.

This clonotype was seen only a few times. The rearrangement uses TRBV20-1 and TRBJ2-7; TRBD2 aligns across 9 bases. The CDR3 is 14 amino acids. Germline V gene sequence: CDR1 DFQATT, CDR2 SNEGSKA (reference sequence). V shed 4 bases, J shed 2 bases, and the junction held 6 bases outside the gene matches. CDR3 sequence reads: CSAIGTSSTYEQYF. The CDR3 nucleotides are TGCAGTGCTATCGGGACTAGCAGCACCTACGAGCAGTACTTC.

This clonotype has just a few counts. The rearrangement links TRBV11-2 to TRBJ1-2, with D maybe TRBD1 (6 bases). V was cut by 0 bases and J by 5 bases, with 16 bases left in between. The CDR3 is made up of 16 amino acids. Germline lookup yields CDR1 SGHAT and CDR2 FQNNGV. CDR3 protein: CASSLEATSTGYGYTF. The CDR3, as DNA: TGTGCCAGCAGCTTAGAGGCTACGTCAACAGGGTATGGCTACACCTTC.

The V call is TRBV11-2, the J call TRBJ2-2; D gene ambiguous. Trimming stripped 5 bases from V and 5 bases from J, with 12 bases between. Germline CDR1 and CDR2: SGHAT and FQNNGV. The CDR3 extends over 14 amino acids. CDR3 in amino acids: CASSRRGVTGELFF. The CDR3 DNA reads TGTGCCAGCAGCCGCCGAGGAGTGACCGGGGAGCTGTTTTTT.

CDR3: CASSITGTGGADTQYF. CDR3 coding DNA: TGCGCCAGCAGCATAACCGGGACAGGGGGCGCAGATACGCAGTATTTT. The genes are TRBV5-1 and TRBJ2-3; 12 nucleotides align to TRBD1. This CDR3 contains 16 residues. Trimming took 4 bases from V and 4 from J; bases not matched to a gene: 7. Germline CDR1 SGHRS, CDR2 YFSETQ. Combining the CDR3 with reference TRBV5-1 and TRBJ2-3 gives the whole variable domain KAGVTQTPRYLIKTRGQQVTLSCSPISGHRSVSWYQQTPGQGLQFLFEYFSETQRNKGNFPGRFSGRQFSNSRSEMNVSTLELGDSALYLCASSITGTGGADTQYFGPGTRLTVL.

For the CDR3, the DNA is TGCGCCAGCAGCCGGACAGAGGGACTAGCGGGGCAAGAGCAGTACTTC. Its translation: CASSRTEGLAGQEQYF. The chain couples TRBV4-1 to TRBJ2-7, with TRBD2 matching 13 bases. Germline CDR1 and CDR2: MGHRA and YSYEKL. Losses at the gene ends were 4 bases for V and 7 bases for J; bases not matched to a gene: 10. This CDR3 is 16 amino acids long.

This clonotype was counted between two and nine times. The rearrangement joins TRBV12-3 or TRBV12-4 to TRBJ1-5, with a possible D match to TRBD1 (6 bases). V shed 6 bases and J shed 5 bases, with 20 bases lying between them. The CDR3 is 16 amino acids. CDR3 loop: CASSPRAVRGDQPQHF. The CDR3 DNA is TGTGCCAGCAGCCCCCGTGCAGTCAGGGGCGATCAGCCCCAGCATTTT.

This chain links TRBV2 with TRBJ2-3; no definite D call. Trimming removed 6 bases at V and 0 bases at J, with 13 bases between. The CDR3 runs to 15 residues. Looked up from germline, CDR1 is SNHLY and CDR2 is FYNNEI. CDR3 DNA sequence: TGTGCCAGCAGAAGCGACAATCTCAGCACAGATACGCAGTATTTT. Residues: CASRSDNLSTDTQYF.